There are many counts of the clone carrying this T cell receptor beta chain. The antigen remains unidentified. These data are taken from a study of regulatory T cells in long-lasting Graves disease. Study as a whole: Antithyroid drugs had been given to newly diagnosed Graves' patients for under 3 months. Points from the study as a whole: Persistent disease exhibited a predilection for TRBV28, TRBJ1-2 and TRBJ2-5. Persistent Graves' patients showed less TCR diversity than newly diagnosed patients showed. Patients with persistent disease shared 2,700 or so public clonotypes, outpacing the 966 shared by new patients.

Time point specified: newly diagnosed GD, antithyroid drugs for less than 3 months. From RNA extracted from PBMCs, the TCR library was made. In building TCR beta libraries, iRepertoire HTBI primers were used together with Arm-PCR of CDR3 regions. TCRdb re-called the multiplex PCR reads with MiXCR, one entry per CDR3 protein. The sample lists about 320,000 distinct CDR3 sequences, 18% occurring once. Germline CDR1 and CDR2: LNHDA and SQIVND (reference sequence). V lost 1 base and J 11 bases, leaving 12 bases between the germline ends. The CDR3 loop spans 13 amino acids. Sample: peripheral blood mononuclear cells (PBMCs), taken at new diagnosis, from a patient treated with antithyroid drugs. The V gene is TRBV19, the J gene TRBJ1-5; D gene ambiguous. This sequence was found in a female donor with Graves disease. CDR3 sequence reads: CASSIAAPSTQHF. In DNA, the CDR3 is TGTGCCAGTAGTATAGCCGCCCCCAGTACCCAGCATTTT.